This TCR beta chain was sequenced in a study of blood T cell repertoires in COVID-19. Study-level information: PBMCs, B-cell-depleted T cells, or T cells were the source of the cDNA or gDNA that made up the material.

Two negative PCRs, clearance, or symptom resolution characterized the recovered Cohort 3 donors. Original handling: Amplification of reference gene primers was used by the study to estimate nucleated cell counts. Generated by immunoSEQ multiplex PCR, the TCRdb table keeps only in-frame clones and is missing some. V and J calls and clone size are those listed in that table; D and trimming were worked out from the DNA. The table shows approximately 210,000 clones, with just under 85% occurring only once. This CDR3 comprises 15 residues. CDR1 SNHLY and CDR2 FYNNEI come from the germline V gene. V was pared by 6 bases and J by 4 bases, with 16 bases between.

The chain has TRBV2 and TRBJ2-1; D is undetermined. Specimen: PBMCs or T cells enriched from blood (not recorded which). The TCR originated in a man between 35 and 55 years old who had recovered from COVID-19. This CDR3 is CASRESVTSYNEQFF. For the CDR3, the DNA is TGTGCCAGCAGGGAGTCAGTGACCTCGTACAATGAGCAGTTCTTC.